This is a list of T cell receptor beta chains from one sample in a study of blood T cell repertoires in COVID-19. TCRdb keeps only in-frame clones here, not all; method: immunoSEQ multiplex PCR. The sample lists around 180,000 clones, around 80% seen once, with roughly 12% in the top ten. Sample: PBMCs or T cells enriched from blood (not recorded which). The receptor source for this set is a man in his fifties or sixties who had recovered from COVID-19. Both conserved end residues are part of each CDR3. A D gene is named only where the DNA matches it firmly. Size is omitted from some rows. Given values are once, few, many or a class for expanded clones.

j_call v_call clone_size d_call cdr3_aa cdr3_nt
TRBJ1-5 TRBV19 . . CASSIDPGLAYYSNQPQHF TGTGCCAGTAGTATAGATCCCGGTCTCGCGTATTATAGCAATCAGCCCCAGCATTTT
TRBJ1-2 TRBV4-3 . . CASSPKMEEGGYGYTF TGCGCCAGCAGCCCCAAGATGGAAGAAGGGGGCTATGGCTACACCTTC
TRBJ1-4 TRBV12-3/TRBV12-4 . TRBD1 CASSIQGSKLFF TGTGCCAGCAGTATACAGGGGTCGAAACTGTTTTTT
TRBJ1-2 TRBV28 . . CASSLARYGYTF TGTGCCAGCAGTTTAGCCCGGTATGGCTACACCTTC
TRBJ1-3 TRBV7-9 . . CASDNSLSGNTIYF TGTGCCAGCGATAACAGCCTCTCTGGAAACACCATATATTTT
TRBJ2-1 TRBV5-1 . . CASSIGQYNEQFF TGCGCCAGCAGCATAGGACAGTACAATGAGCAGTTCTTC
TRBJ2-5 TRBV5-1 . TRBD1 CASSLGTGGAETQYF TGCGCCAGCAGCCTGGGGACAGGGGGCGCAGAGACCCAGTACTTC
TRBJ2-5 TRBV5-1 . . CASSLRDRQETQYF TGCGCCAGCAGCTTGCGCGACAGGCAAGAGACCCAGTACTTC
TRBJ1-2 TRBV21-1 . . CASLTGQGSYGYTF TGTGCCAGCCTCACGGGACAGGGCTCCTATGGCTACACCTTC
TRBJ2-1 TRBV7-8 . TRBD1 CASSSIRQGNEQFF TGTGCCAGCAGCTCAATCCGACAGGGAAATGAGCAGTTCTTC
TRBJ1-6 TRBV5-1 . TRBD1 CASSWTGQGNSPLHF TGCGCCAGCAGCTGGACGGGACAGGGAAATTCACCCCTCCACTTT
TRBJ2-1 TRBV29-1 . TRBD2 CSVGTSRYNEQFF TGCAGCGTCGGGACTAGCAGATACAATGAGCAGTTCTTC
TRBJ2-2 TRBV28 . TRBD1 CASSFQGALTGELFF TGTGCCAGCAGTTTCCAGGGGGCCCTCACCGGGGAGCTGTTTTTT
TRBJ1-2 TRBV27 . . CASSFGSGNYGYTF TGTGCCAGCAGTTTCGGTTCAGGGAACTATGGCTACACCTTC
TRBJ2-7 TRBV28 . . CASSPGDISSYEQYF TGTGCCAGCAGTCCCGGGGATATCAGCTCCTACGAGCAGTACTTC
TRBJ2-2 TRBV4-1 . TRBD1 CASSQFDRGKNTGELFF TGCGCCAGCAGCCAGTTTGACAGGGGAAAGAACACCGGGGAGCTGTTTTTT
TRBJ1-4 TRBV2 . . CASRPSGQVNEKLFF TGTGCCAGCAGACCATCGGGACAAGTTAATGAAAAACTGTTTTTT
TRBJ1-2 TRBV9 large TRBD1 CASSVGQGAGYTF TGTGCCAGCAGCGTAGGACAGGGGGCCGGCTACACCTTC
TRBJ2-6 TRBV3-1/TRBV3-2 . . CASSPTGSGANVLTF TGTGCCAGCAGCCCTACGGGCTCTGGGGCCAACGTCCTGACTTTC
TRBJ1-2 TRBV4-3 . . CASSQDTVSLYGYTF TGCGCCAGCAGCCAAGACACCGTTAGCCTATATGGCTACACCTTC
TRBJ1-2 TRBV5-1 many TRBD1 CASSLVTGGAGYGYTF TGCGCCAGCAGCTTGGTGACAGGGGGCGCGGGTTATGGCTACACCTTC
TRBJ1-1 TRBV6-5 . . CASNPDRLNTEAFF TGTGCCAGCAATCCGGACAGATTGAACACTGAAGCTTTCTTT
TRBJ1-5 TRBV6-6 . . CASSYSSGNNQPQHF TGTGCCAGCAGTTACTCTTCGGGTAACAATCAGCCCCAGCATTTT
TRBJ2-1 TRBV11-2 . . CASSQGVAVNEQFF TGTGCCAGCAGCCAAGGGGTGGCTGTCAATGAGCAGTTCTTC
TRBJ2-7 TRBV12-5 . . CASGSDIGSYEQYF TGTGCTAGTGGCTCCGACATCGGCTCCTACGAGCAGTACTTC
TRBJ1-1 TRBV5-4 . . CASSYPGWLNTEAFF TGTGCCAGCAGCTACCCAGGGTGGCTGAACACTGAAGCTTTCTTT
TRBJ1-1 TRBV4-1 once . CASSPSQVENTEAFF TGCGCCAGCAGCCCCTCACAGGTCGAGAACACTGAAGCTTTCTTT
TRBJ1-3 TRBV5-5 few . CASSLGLGASGNTIYF TGTGCCAGCAGCTTGGGGTTGGGGGCCTCTGGAAACACCATATATTTT
TRBJ2-5 TRBV4-2 . . CASSQARTQGQETQYF TGTGCCAGCAGCCAAGCGAGAACGCAGGGGCAAGAGACCCAGTACTTC
TRBJ1-1 TRBV7-8 . TRBD1 CASSLGTGNTEAFF TGTGCCAGCAGCTTAGGGACAGGGAACACTGAAGCTTTCTTT
TRBJ1-2 TRBV2 . . CASSESVWQGGYTF TGTGCCAGCAGTGAATCGGTATGGCAGGGAGGCTACACCTTC
TRBJ1-1 TRBV27 . . CASSLHPVVLRDTEAFF TGTGCCAGCAGTTTACATCCGGTCGTCTTGCGGGACACTGAAGCTTTCTTT
TRBJ1-2 TRBV5-1 . TRBD1 CASSLATGGDYGYTF TGCGCCAGCAGCCTGGCGACAGGGGGCGACTATGGCTACACCTTC
TRBJ1-2 TRBV6-7 . TRBD1 CASSRTGRDYGYTF TGTGCCAGCAGTCGGACAGGGCGGGATTATGGCTACACCTTC
TRBJ1-2 TRBV2 few TRBD1 CASSESRRGRKDGYTF TGTGCCAGCAGTGAATCGCGAAGGGGGCGCAAAGATGGCTACACCTTC
TRBJ1-2 TRBV7-9 once . CASSLVTGLNYGYTF TGTGCCAGCAGCTTAGTGACAGGTCTTAACTATGGCTACACCTTC
TRBJ2-1 TRBV6-1 . . CASSEAVGGDYNEQFF TGTGCCAGCAGTGAAGCAGTAGGGGGAGATTACAATGAGCAGTTCTTC
TRBJ1-2 TRBV29-1 . . CSASPRQAVYGYTF TGCAGCGCATCCCCCCGACAAGCGGTCTATGGCTACACCTTC
TRBJ1-4 TRBV2 few . CASSDEVISEKLFF TGTGCCAGCAGTGACGAGGTAATCAGTGAAAAACTGTTTTTT
TRBJ2-7 TRBV28 . TRBD1 CASAPGQVNSYEQYF TGTGCCAGCGCCCCGGGACAGGTTAACTCCTACGAGCAGTACTTC
TRBJ2-5 TRBV7-6 . TRBD1 CASSRRQGELDETQYF TGTGCCAGCAGCCGCCGACAGGGAGAACTAGACGAGACCCAGTACTTC
TRBJ2-1 TRBV27 . TRBD1 CASRRDRVNEQFF TGTGCCAGCAGGCGAGACAGGGTAAATGAGCAGTTCTTC
TRBJ2-3 TRBV28 . . CASSLSGTDTQYF TGTGCCAGCAGTTTATCGGGGACAGATACGCAGTATTTT
TRBJ2-7 TRBV7-8 . TRBD1 CASSRGGTGTYEQYF TGTGCCAGCAGCCGAGGGGGGACAGGGACTTACGAGCAGTACTTC
TRBJ2-1 TRBV6-5 . . CASSPAGPNEQFF TGTGCCAGCAGTCCCGCGGGCCCGAATGAGCAGTTCTTC
TRBJ1-1 TRBV9 . TRBD1 CASSVTGEGEAFF TGTGCCAGCAGCGTTACAGGGGAAGGTGAAGCTTTCTTT
TRBJ2-1 TRBV5-1 . TRBD1 CASSRTGTGAYNEQFF TGCGCCAGCAGCCGCACCGGGACAGGGGCCTACAATGAGCAGTTCTTC
TRBJ1-4 TRBV2 . TRBD1 CASSATGVQGEKLFF TGTGCCAGCAGCGCCACAGGGGTTCAGGGTGAAAAACTGTTTTTT
TRBJ1-2 TRBV6-5 . . CASSSPPTGYTF TGTGCCAGCAGCTCCCCCCCGACGGGGTACACCTTC
TRBJ1-1 TRBV19 . TRBD1 CASSPRDRGSGTEAFF TGTGCCAGTAGTCCCCGGGACAGGGGGTCGGGCACTGAAGCTTTCTTT
TRBJ1-3 TRBV6-6 . TRBD1 CASSYRDSRTGNTIYF TGTGCCAGCAGTTACAGGGACAGTCGGACGGGAAACACCATATATTTT
TRBJ1-1 TRBV19 . . CASAPGWTEAFF TGTGCCAGCGCGCCCGGTTGGACTGAAGCTTTCTTT
TRBJ1-3 TRBV19 . . CASSPLPGPGNTIYF TGTGCCAGTAGCCCCTTACCAGGGCCCGGAAACACCATATATTTT
TRBJ1-2 TRBV29-1 . . CSAVDSYGYTF TGCAGCGCGGTCGACAGCTATGGCTACACCTTC
TRBJ1-1 TRBV9 few . CASSVVAGTEAFF TGTGCCAGCAGCGTAGTGGCGGGCACTGAAGCTTTCTTT
TRBJ2-6 TRBV4-2 few . CASSQPDSHSGANVLTF TGTGCCAGCAGCCAACCAGACAGCCACTCTGGGGCCAACGTCCTGACTTTC
TRBJ2-3 TRBV5-4 once TRBD2 CAYRAGGPGDTQYF TGTGCCTACAGAGCGGGGGGGCCGGGAGATACGCAGTATTTT
TRBJ2-3 TRBV4-1 . TRBD2 CASSQDAGGTTDTQYF TGCGCCAGCAGCCAAGACGCGGGGGGTACCACAGATACGCAGTATTTT
TRBJ1-1 TRBV18 . . CASSPDTEAFF TGTGCCAGCTCACCGGACACGGAAGCTTTCTTT